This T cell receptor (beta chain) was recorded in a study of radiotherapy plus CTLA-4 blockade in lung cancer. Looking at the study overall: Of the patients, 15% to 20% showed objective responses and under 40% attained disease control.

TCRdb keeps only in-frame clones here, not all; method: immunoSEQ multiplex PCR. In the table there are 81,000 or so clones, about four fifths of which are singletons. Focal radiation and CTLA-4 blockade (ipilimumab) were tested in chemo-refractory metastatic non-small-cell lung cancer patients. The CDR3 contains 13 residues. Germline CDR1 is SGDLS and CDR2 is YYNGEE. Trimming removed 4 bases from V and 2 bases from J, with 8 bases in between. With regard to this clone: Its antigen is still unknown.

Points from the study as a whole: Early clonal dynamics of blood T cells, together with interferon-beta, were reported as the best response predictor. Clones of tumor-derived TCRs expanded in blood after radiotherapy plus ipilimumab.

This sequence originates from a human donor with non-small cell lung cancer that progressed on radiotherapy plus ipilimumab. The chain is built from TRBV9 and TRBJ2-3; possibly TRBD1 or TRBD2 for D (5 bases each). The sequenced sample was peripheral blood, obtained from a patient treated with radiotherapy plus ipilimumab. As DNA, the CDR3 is TGTGCCAGCAGCCTCGGGACCACAGATACGCAGTATTTT. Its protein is CASSLGTTDTQYF.